The source of this TCR beta chain is a study of blood T cell repertoires in COVID-19. About the study: Sites across the United States, Italy and Spain contributed samples from acute and convalescent COVID-19. PBMCs, B-cell-depleted T cells, or T cells provided the cDNA or gDNA that made up the material.

In the source study's methods: How many nucleated cells were present was estimated from reference gene primer amplification. The protocol was immunoSEQ multiplex PCR, while the TCRdb copy is restricted to in-frame clones and leaves out a portion. V and J calls plus clone size are reproduced from that table; the DNA served to infer D and trimming. The sample yields around 40,000 clones, roughly 89% seen once. Seattle researchers signed up patients amid active infection and tracked them longitudinally. This CDR3 contains 16 residues. CDR1 is SGHNT, CDR2 YYREEE, per germline (reference sequence). V dropped 4 bases and J dropped 1; count of bases not matched to a gene: 4.

This sequence joins TRBV5-4 and TRBJ2-2, with 10 bases matching TRBD1. Sequencing was carried out using peripheral blood. This clonotype was obtained from a middle-aged man with COVID-19, enrolled during active disease. This CDR3 is CASSLWTGGNTGELFF. DNA for the CDR3: TGTGCCAGCAGCCTATGGACAGGGGGGAACACCGGGGAGCTGTTTTTT.